This T cell receptor beta chain derives from a study of T cells in Graves' hyperthyroidism and ophthalmopathy. This clonotype has at least ten counts. The authors deemed Graves' hyperthyroidism stable absent ophthalmopathy progression within 18 months. Patients with uncontrolled infections, other autoimmune diseases, pregnancy or lactation were excluded. Diagnoses used clinical symptoms, serum thyroxine and TRAb, thyroid ultrasound and orbital computed tomography. This CDR3 is built from 13 residues. Germline assignment: CDR1 LGHDT and CDR2 YNNKEL (reference sequence). The V end was cut by 4 bases, the J end by 7 bases, with 8 bases between. Using RNA transcripts as the source, TCR beta CDR3 regions were amplified. First-round RT-PCR with HTBI primers amplified the TCR CDR3 region. Via MiXCR, TCRdb re-called the multiplex PCR reads, giving one row per CDR3 protein. The sample lists under 350,000 distinct CDR3 sequences, around 23% occurring once.

What was sequenced was blood. The sequence was obtained from a woman aged 50 to 65 with Graves' hyperthyroidism. The chain joins TRBV3-1 to TRBJ1-6; no reliable D call. This CDR3 reads CASSLGYNSPLHF. CDR3 DNA: TGTGCCAGCAGCCTTGGATACAATTCACCCCTCCACTTT.